This T cell receptor (beta chain) was captured in a study of blood T cell repertoires in COVID-19. For the study at large: The United States, Italy and Spain supplied acute and convalescent COVID-19 samples.

V was trimmed by 6 bases and J by 6 bases, leaving 17 bases between them. CDR1 MGHRA and CDR2 YSYEKL come from the germline V gene. CDR3 length equals 14 residues. Profiling relied on immunoSEQ multiplex PCR, and the TCRdb table lists in-frame clones only, not all of them. Altogether about 120,000 clones are present, 80% to 90% being singletons, with the ten largest covering 25% to 35%. The genes are TRBV4-1 and TRBJ1-2; D might be TRBD1 (5 bases). The sample comprised peripheral blood. The source is a woman in her 70s with acute or convalescent COVID-19. The CDR3 loop reads CASSEVSGHHGYTF. The CDR3 nucleotides read TGCGCCAGCAGTGAAGTATCAGGGCACCATGGCTACACCTTC.